This is a list of T cell receptor beta chains from one sample in a study of blood T cell repertoires in COVID-19. Repertoires were generated with immunoSEQ multiplex PCR, while TCRdb's copy carries only in-frame clones and drops some. The repertoire has about 81,000 clones, around 85% of them found once; the top ten carry approximately 14%. The sequenced sample consisted of peripheral blood. These receptors were collected from a woman between 70 and 85 years old with acute or convalescent COVID-19. Both conserved end residues are part of each CDR3. Fields, in order: CDR3 length, D gene, V gene, clone size, J gene, CDR3 protein, CDR3 DNA. The D gene is left open where the match is weak. Size values are once, few and many counts, or a class for expanded clones, and some rows have none.

len: 14; d_gene: NA; v_gene: TRBV6-5; abundance: NA; j_gene: TRBJ2-1; CDR3aa: CASSYDLDRREQFF; CDR3nt: TGTGCCAGCAGTTACGACTTGGACAGACGTGAGCAGTTCTTC
len: 10; d_gene: NA; v_gene: TRBV25-1; abundance: NA; j_gene: TRBJ2-1; CDR3aa: CASSDGSKFF; CDR3nt: TGTGCCAGCAGTGATGGGAGCAAGTTCTTC
len: 12; d_gene: TRBD1; v_gene: TRBV30; abundance: NA; j_gene: TRBJ1-2; CDR3aa: CAWRTGGHGYTF; CDR3nt: TGTGCCTGGAGGACAGGGGGCCATGGCTACACCTTC
len: 15; d_gene: TRBD1; v_gene: TRBV28; abundance: NA; j_gene: TRBJ2-1; CDR3aa: CASSPGTGSYNEQFF; CDR3nt: TGTGCCAGCAGTCCCGGGACAGGGTCCTACAATGAGCAGTTCTTC
len: 16; d_gene: NA; v_gene: TRBV28; abundance: NA; j_gene: TRBJ1-5; CDR3aa: CASSLVPTSFNQPQHF; CDR3nt: TGTGCCAGCAGTCTAGTCCCCACAAGCTTCAATCAGCCCCAGCATTTT
len: 13; d_gene: NA; v_gene: TRBV7-2; abundance: few; j_gene: TRBJ1-5; CDR3aa: CASSTQSNQPQHF; CDR3nt: TGTGCCAGCAGCACCCAGAGCAATCAGCCCCAGCATTTT
len: 15; d_gene: NA; v_gene: TRBV5-4; abundance: once; j_gene: TRBJ2-3; CDR3aa: CASSKYSGREVTQYF; CDR3nt: TGTGCCAGCAGCAAGTATAGCGGCCGGGAAGTCACGCAGTATTTT
len: 13; d_gene: NA; v_gene: TRBV10-1; abundance: once; j_gene: TRBJ1-5; CDR3aa: CASEQGSNQPQHF; CDR3nt: TGCGCCAGTGAACAGGGAAGCAATCAGCCCCAGCATTTT
len: 12; d_gene: NA; v_gene: TRBV3-1/TRBV3-2; abundance: NA; j_gene: TRBJ2-1; CDR3aa: CASSLRGGEQFF; CDR3nt: TGTGCCAGCAGCCTCAGGGGTGGTGAGCAGTTCTTC
len: 14; d_gene: TRBD1; v_gene: TRBV12-5; abundance: NA; j_gene: TRBJ2-3; CDR3aa: CASGHGQGPDTQYF; CDR3nt: TGTGCTAGTGGACACGGACAGGGGCCAGATACGCAGTATTTT
len: 16; d_gene: TRBD1; v_gene: TRBV19; abundance: NA; j_gene: TRBJ2-3; CDR3aa: CASSIGTDPVGDTQYF; CDR3nt: TGTGCCAGTAGTATCGGGACAGACCCAGTTGGGGATACGCAGTATTTT